What follows are 14 T cell receptor beta chains derived from one specimen sequenced in a study of vaccination effects on CD4 cells after COVID-19. Some clones are missing from TCRdb's copy, which holds only in-frame ones; the method was immunoSEQ multiplex PCR. Counted here are 65,000 to 90,000 clones, nearly 75% occurring once; the ten biggest clones make up about 2.3%. No antigen has been identified for these receptors. Once cultured for more than nine days, the cells underwent separation to obtain CD4+ T cells. BNT162b2 vaccine or mRNA-1273 vaccine was given to participants in two doses. The sample here was CD4+ T cells from PBMCs cultured without peptide, taken after COVID-19 vaccination. All receptors come from a human donor who received a COVID-19 vaccine.

The chain carries TRBV30 and TRBJ1-2, with 7 bases aligning to TRBD1. The CDR3 sequence is 17 residues long. The V gene's germline CDR1 is GTSNPN and CDR2 SVGIG (reference sequence). The ends lost 4 bases at V and 4 bases at J; junction bases unmatched: 18. The CDR3 loop reads CAWTPIEVTGRIYGYTF. The CDR3 DNA sequence: TGTGCCTGGACTCCTATAGAGGTGACAGGGAGGATCTATGGCTACACCTTC.

The rearrangement joins TRBV6-5 to TRBJ2-5; D unresolved. Germline V lookup: CDR1 MNHEY, CDR2 SVGAGI. The CDR3 covers 15 residues. Trimming removed 6 bases at V and 2 bases at J, with 16 bases between. The CDR3 region is CASRITPLLQETQYF. CDR3 coding DNA: TGTGCCAGCAGGATTACACCGTTGTTGCAAGAGACCCAGTACTTC.

The V gene is TRBV11-2, the J gene TRBJ2-6; D uncertain. Between the trimmed V and J ends, which lost 6 bases and 4 bases, there was a span of 10 bases. Germline CDR1 and CDR2: SGHAT and FQNNGV. The CDR3 has 14 residues. CDR3: CASSVLTGANVLTF. The CDR3 coding sequence is TGTGCCAGCAGTGTATTAACCGGGGCCAACGTCCTGACTTTC.

This chain uses TRBV24-1 with TRBJ2-3; D possibly corresponds to TRBD2 (6 bases). This CDR3 has 14 amino acids. CDR1 is KGHDR, CDR2 SFDVKD, per germline. The germline V and J ends were trimmed by 6 bases and 2 bases, with 11 bases remaining between them. In DNA form, the CDR3 reads TGTGCCACCAGTTTGGGACTGATCACAGATACGCAGTATTTT. This sequence encodes CATSLGLITDTQYF.

V is TRBV2 and J is TRBJ2-3; D call uncertain. V was clipped by 6 bases and J by 7 bases, with 11 bases between them. The germline CDR1 and CDR2 sequences are SNHLY and FYNNEI. CDR3 length equals 12 residues. CDR3 sequence: CASRAAAYTQYF. CDR3 nucleotides: TGTGCCAGCAGGGCAGCCGCGTATACGCAGTATTTT.

The chain uses TRBV19 and TRBJ2-3, with a tentative D call TRBD2 (6 bases). CDR1 LNHDA and CDR2 SQIVND come from the germline V gene (reference sequence). Trimming removed 4 bases at V and 0 bases at J, with 23 bases between. The CDR3 length is 19 residues. The CDR3 is CASSNFAFRDLKSTDTQYF. The CDR3 coding sequence is TGTGCCAGTAGTAATTTTGCTTTTCGGGACTTAAAAAGCACAGATACGCAGTATTTT.

V usage is TRBV7-9 and J usage is TRBJ2-5, with 16 nucleotides matching TRBD2. Trimming at V came to 3 bases and at J to 4 bases, leaving 11 bases not matched to a gene. This CDR3 comprises 19 residues. The V gene's germline CDR1 is SEHNR and CDR2 FQNEAQ (reference sequence). DNA of the CDR3: TGTGCCAGCAGCTTCGGGGGGACTAGCGGGGGGGTTCGACGAGAGACCCAGTACTTC. Translating gives CASSFGGTSGGVRRETQYF.

The chain recombines TRBV12-3 or TRBV12-4 with TRBJ1-2, with unresolved D. The V and J ends lost 3 bases and 2 bases respectively, with 4 bases between them. This CDR3 spans 12 amino acids. This chain's CDR3 is CASSFLNYGYTF. The CDR3 DNA is TGTGCCAGCAGTTTTCTCAACTATGGCTACACCTTC.

This chain links TRBV4-1 with TRBJ1-6; D unresolved. V shed 0 bases and J shed 9 bases, with 3 bases lying between them. The length of the CDR3 is 12 residues. CDR1 MGHRA and CDR2 YSYEKL come from the germline V gene. CDR3 in DNA: TGCGCCAGCAGCCAAGATCTTTCACCCCTCCACTTT. It specifies CASSQDLSPLHF.

This clone was recorded a few times. The chain joins TRBV5-1 to TRBJ2-7; unclear D gene. The germline V gene encodes CDR1 SGHRS and CDR2 YFSETQ. V was pared by 1 base and J by 0 bases, with 5 bases between. CDR3 length: 13 residues. In DNA form, the CDR3 reads TGCGCCAGCAGCTTGCCCAGCTCCTACGAGCAGTACGTC. Protein product: CASSLPSSYEQYV.

This clone appeared a single time. The chain carries TRBV2 and TRBJ1-6, with a tentative D call TRBD1 (5 bases). CDR1 is SNHLY and CDR2 is FYNNEI in the germline V gene. This CDR3 has 20 amino acids. Trimming pared 7 bases from V and 3 bases from J, leaving 28 bases between. CDR3 residues: CASTTGGLWGERGYNSPLHF. In DNA form, the CDR3 reads TGTGCCAGCACCACAGGCGGGTTGTGGGGAGAGAGGGGCTATAATTCACCCCTCCACTTT.

Comments on this clone: Other DNA sequences in this sample translate to the same CDR3. The chain's CDR3 is CASSQLNYGYTF. CDR3 nucleotides: TGTGCCAGCAGCCAACTCAACTATGGCTACACCTTC. V gene TRBV3-1 (or the pseudogene TRBV3-2) combines with J gene TRBJ1-2; unclear D gene. V lost 2 bases and J 2 bases, leaving 3 bases between the germline ends. This CDR3 has 12 residues. The germline V gene has CDR1 LGHDT and CDR2 YNNKEL (reference sequence).

CDR3 in amino acids: CASSRQPDEKLFF. CDR3 DNA: TGTGCCAGCAGCAGGCAGCCCGATGAAAAACTGTTTTTT. The chain links TRBV6-5 to TRBJ1-4, with D hard to call. V dropped 6 bases and J dropped 6 bases, with 11 bases sitting between them. The CDR3 loop spans 13 amino acids. The germline gives CDR1 MNHEY, CDR2 SVGAGI.

This chain joins TRBV12-5 and TRBJ2-5; 8 bases line up with TRBD2. Germline values: CDR1 LGHNT, CDR2 FRNRAP. This CDR3 region has 14 residues. V was clipped by 6 bases and J by 1 base; unmatched bases: 4. This CDR3 is CASGRGDTQETQYF. In DNA form, the CDR3 reads TGTGCTAGTGGGCGGGGGGACACCCAAGAGACCCAGTACTTC.